The 22 T cell receptor beta chains given below trace back to one sample, sequenced in a study of human T cells and chemical hapten exposure. Sample time point: patch test 3, about 24 weeks after DPC sensitization. Stated treatment: therapeutic diphenylcyclopropenone sensitization with weekly scalp DPC. In TCRdb, the RACE reads were re-called with MiXCR into one record per CDR3 protein. Of 120,000 or so distinct CDR3 sequences in the sample, around 11% are singletons; the top ten hold 2.4%. This material consisted of whole blood, taken in connection with sensitization to the hapten diphenylcyclopropenone (DPC). The receptors derive from a woman in her fifties or sixties with alopecia areata. Some clones in this sample may be carry-over from other donors' samples.

The chain employs TRBV6-1 and TRBJ1-2; 7 bases agree with TRBD1. The length of the CDR3 is 15 residues. The V gene end was trimmed by 2 bases and the J gene end by 4 bases; junction bases not matched to a gene: 7. CDR1 is MNHNS, CDR2 SASEGT, per germline. CDR3 region: CASSEKTGRSYGYTF. CDR3 bases: TGTGCCAGCAGTGAAAAGACAGGGAGAAGCTATGGCTACACCTTC.

This clonotype has at least ten counts. The J gene is TRBJ2-3, the V gene TRBV19; 8 bases match TRBD1. Germline CDR1 and CDR2: LNHDA and SQIVND (reference sequence). The ends lost 6 bases at V and 1 base at J; junction bases unmatched: 12. This CDR3 region has 17 residues. The CDR3 sequence is CASSACMGQDCTDTQYF. CDR3 nucleotide sequence: TGTGCCAGTAGCGCCTGCATGGGACAGGATTGCACAGATACGCAGTATTTT.

This clonotype was seen only a few times. The chain carries TRBV12-3 or TRBV12-4 and TRBJ1-6; D is unclear. This CDR3 is built from 13 residues. Trimming removed 5 bases at V and 7 bases at J, with 9 bases between. CDR3 amino acids: CASSLNTNSPLHF. CDR3 DNA sequence: TGTGCCAGCAGTCTTAATACCAATTCACCCCTCCACTTT.

This clonotype came up many times. This chain connects TRBV6-6 to TRBJ1-4; TRBD1 aligns across 7 bases. Trimming took 5 bases from V and 7 from J; bases not matched to a gene: 16. Germline V CDR1 and CDR2: MNHNY, SVGAGI (reference sequence). The CDR3 has 17 amino acids. CDR3: CASSEPIATGKIEKLFF. DNA for the CDR3: TGTGCCAGCAGTGAACCTATAGCGACAGGGAAGATTGAAAAACTGTTTTTT.

The chain is built from TRBV20-1 and TRBJ2-4, with 16 bases fitting TRBD2. The V segment lost 6 bases and the J segment 0 bases; nucleotides outside the gene matches: 5. This CDR3 contains 17 residues. Germline loops: CDR1 DFQATT, CDR2 SNEGSKA (reference sequence). The CDR3 is CSARGLAGGIAKNIQYF. CDR3 coding DNA: TGCAGTGCGAGGGGACTAGCGGGGGGGATAGCCAAAAACATTCAGTACTTC.

This clonotype occurred many times. V is TRBV6-5 and J is TRBJ2-7, with 7 bases matching TRBD1. The CDR3 loop spans 15 amino acids. CDR1 MNHEY and CDR2 SVGAGI come from the germline V gene. The junction had 8 bases not matched to a gene; V was cut back by 4 bases and J by 2 bases. Here the CDR3 DNA reads TGTGCCAGCAGTTCCTACGGGACAGCTCCCTACGAGCAGTACTTC. Translated: CASSSYGTAPYEQYF.

This clonotype has at least ten counts. The J gene is TRBJ2-3, the V gene TRBV20-1, with a weak D call TRBD2 (5 bases). From germline, CDR1 is DFQATT and CDR2 SNEGSKA (reference sequence). Trimming shortened V by 3 bases and J by 2 bases, and 9 bases separated the two germline ends. The length of the CDR3 is 13 residues. CDR3: CSASPGFTDTQYF. DNA of the CDR3: TGCAGTGCTAGCCCGGGGTTCACAGATACGCAGTATTTT.

This chain uses TRBV2 with TRBJ2-4, with a tentative D call TRBD2 (6 bases). This CDR3 is 14 amino acids long. Germline V gene data show CDR1 as SNHLY and CDR2 as FYNNEI. The V and J ends lost 0 bases and 5 bases respectively, with 8 bases between them. The CDR3 region has the DNA TGTGCCAGCAGTGAAGCGCGGGGCCAAAACATTCAGTACTTC. It encodes CASSEARGQNIQYF.

This chain uses TRBV9 with TRBJ1-2, with a tentative D call TRBD1 (6 bases). The length of the CDR3 is 13 residues. V lost 0 bases to trimming and J lost 8 bases, with 11 bases between them. The germline gives CDR1 SGDLS, CDR2 YYNGEE. The CDR3 coding sequence is TGTGCCAGCAGCGTAGAGGGGGGGCGCGGCTACACCTTC. Amino acid sequence: CASSVEGGRGYTF.

The chain has TRBV24-1 and TRBJ2-1; tentative D call: TRBD2 (6 bases). The CDR3 extends over 13 amino acids. The V gene's germline CDR1 is KGHDR and CDR2 SFDVKD. The V and J ends lost 9 bases and 4 bases respectively, with 12 bases between them. CDR3 bases: TGTGCCACCTCTGCGGGGCAGTACAATGAGCAGTTCTTC. Its translation is CATSAGQYNEQFF.

The rearrangement uses TRBV25-1 and TRBJ2-7; TRBD1 or TRBD2 may be the D gene (5 bases each). Germline CDR1 and CDR2: MGHDK and SYGVNS. V was shortened by 4 bases and J by 2 bases, with 9 bases between the two germline ends. The CDR3 sequence is 13 residues long. The CDR3 here is CASSGDVAYEQYF. The CDR3 region has the DNA TGTGCCAGCAGTGGGGACGTGGCCTACGAGCAGTACTTC.

CDR3 nucleotide sequence: TGTGCCAGCAGTTTTGCGGGAGGGCCCTACGAGCAGTACTTC. Protein product: CASSFAGGPYEQYF. The J gene is TRBJ2-7, the V gene TRBV27; 9 bases map to TRBD2. Per the germline V gene, CDR1 is MNHEY and CDR2 is SMNVEV (reference sequence). There are 14 residues in the CDR3. The V gene end was trimmed by 3 bases and the J gene end by 2 bases; junction bases not matched to a gene: 2.

This clonotype was observed a few times. This rearrangement joins TRBV29-1 to TRBJ1-2; D not certain. V lost 1 base and J 7 bases, leaving 7 bases between the germline ends. The CDR3 contains 11 residues. Germline V gene lookup returns CDR1 SQVTM and CDR2 ANQGSEA. Written as DNA, the CDR3 is TGCAGCGTTGAAGGGCGGGCTGGCTACACCTTC. Translating gives CSVEGRAGYTF.

The V call is TRBV9, the J call TRBJ2-3; D tentatively fits TRBD1 or TRBD2 (5 bases each). The germline V and J ends were trimmed by 2 bases and 0 bases, with 16 bases remaining between them. In germline, CDR1 is SGDLS, CDR2 YYNGEE. This CDR3 spans 17 amino acids. CDR3 DNA: TGTGCCAGCAGCGTCGAGGGGTGGGCAGCAAGCACAGATACGCAGTATTTT. The encoded protein is CASSVEGWAASTDTQYF.

This clonotype has only a few counts. The V call is TRBV12-3 or TRBV12-4, the J call TRBJ2-7; D ambiguous. The CDR3 extends over 11 amino acids. Trimming removed 3 bases at V and 3 bases at J, with 3 bases between. CDR3 residues: CASSFLYEQYF. The CDR3, as DNA: TGTGCCAGCAGTTTTCTCTACGAGCAGTACTTC.

V and J are TRBV29-1 and TRBJ1-1, with 8 bases matching TRBD1. The germline V gene encodes CDR1 SQVTM and CDR2 ANQGSEA. V shed 7 bases and J 0 bases; nucleotides not matched to a gene: 7. This CDR3 contains 14 residues. CDR3 coding DNA: TGCAGCGCCGTTGCACAGGGGGTGAACACTGAAGCTTTCTTT. Translating gives CSAVAQGVNTEAFF.

This clonotype occurred once. The genes are TRBV12-3 or TRBV12-4 and TRBJ2-1; perhaps TRBD2 as D (6 bases). The CDR3 is 12 amino acids. The V end lost 5 bases, the J end lost 7 bases, and 9 bases lay between the germline ends. As DNA, the CDR3 is TGTGCCAGCAGTGTGACTAGAAATGAGCAGTTCTTC. Its translation is CASSVTRNEQFF.

This clonotype has more than one count but fewer than ten. This chain connects TRBV13 to TRBJ2-7, with TRBD2 identical over 7 bases. CDR1 PRHDT and CDR2 FYEKMQ come from the germline V gene (reference sequence). The ends lost 4 bases at V and 2 bases at J; junction bases unmatched: 2. The CDR3 loop spans 13 amino acids. CDR3 bases: TGTGCCAGCAGCTCTAGCGGCCCCTACGAGCAGTACTTC. It is translated as CASSSSGPYEQYF.

This clonotype was counted only a few times. DNA of the CDR3: TGCAGCGGCAGGGGAGGCACTGAAGCTTTCTTT. Its protein product is CSGRGGTEAFF. The chain recombines TRBV29-1 with TRBJ1-1, with a tentative D call TRBD1 (6 bases). Trimming cost V 7 bases and J 4 bases, with 10 bases left between them. Per germline, CDR1 SQVTM and CDR2 ANQGSEA. This CDR3 has 11 amino acids.

This clonotype was seen more than once but under ten times. The rearrangement uses TRBV5-1 and TRBJ1-1; 9 bases are a match to TRBD1. The CDR3 contains 15 residues. V dropped 2 bases and J dropped 4; count of bases not matched to a gene: 6. The V gene's germline CDR1 is SGHRS and CDR2 YFSETQ. Here the CDR3 DNA reads TGCGCCAGCAGCTTACAGGGGGCGAGTGTCACTGAAGCTTTCTTT. Translation: CASSLQGASVTEAFF.

This clonotype was seen at least ten times. This rearrangement joins TRBV20-1 to TRBJ2-7; 12 positions match TRBD1. J gave up 5 bases and V 5 bases, and 7 bases lay outside the gene matches. The CDR3 contains 14 residues. Germline CDR1 reads DFQATT; CDR2 reads SNEGSKA (reference sequence). The CDR3 protein is CSAEGTGGKNEQYF. The CDR3 DNA reads as TGCAGTGCTGAAGGGACAGGGGGCAAGAACGAGCAGTACTTC.

This clonotype was observed many times. The rearrangement uses TRBV9 and TRBJ2-7; TRBD2 might be the D (6 bases). Trimming stripped 0 bases from V and 6 bases from J, with 10 bases between. CDR1 and CDR2 from the germline V gene are SGDLS and YYNGEE. This CDR3 has 13 residues. The CDR3 nucleotides are TGTGCCAGCAGCGTAGGGGGGACTGGCGAGCAGTACTTC. Translated, it gives CASSVGGTGEQYF.